At least ten counts were recorded for the clone carrying this T cell receptor (beta chain). Its antigen remains unknown. CDR3 length: 14 residues. Trimming took off 7 bases at V and 4 bases at J, with 18 bases between the two ends. Germline V CDR1 and CDR2: SQVTM, ANQGSEA. The data were taken from a study of CD8 T cells in ankylosing spondylitis. Points from the study as a whole: Matched ankylosing spondylitis synovial fluid reportedly contained a significantly enriched population of disease-linked clones. Characteristic, it appeared, of ankylosing spondylitis blood was a TCR beta motif of eight or nine highly homologous variants. Certain motif variants had earlier been reported in reactive arthritis synovial fluid and blood.

For TCR beta, libraries came from quantitative 5'-RACE with molecular barcodes. Each CDR3 protein gets one entry after TCRdb re-called the 5' RACE reads with MiXCR. The sample lists over 60,000 distinct CDR3 sequences; about 5.4% were seen once. This TCR derives from a male donor with ankylosing spondylitis or in good health (not recorded which). V and J are TRBV29-1 and TRBJ2-3, with TRBD1 as a possible D gene (6 bases). The specimen was blood, either unsorted or a sorted T cell fraction (not recorded which). CDR3 residues: CSAAPDRKSDTQYF. CDR3 DNA: TGCAGCGCCGCCCCGGACAGAAAGTCAGATACGCAGTATTTT.